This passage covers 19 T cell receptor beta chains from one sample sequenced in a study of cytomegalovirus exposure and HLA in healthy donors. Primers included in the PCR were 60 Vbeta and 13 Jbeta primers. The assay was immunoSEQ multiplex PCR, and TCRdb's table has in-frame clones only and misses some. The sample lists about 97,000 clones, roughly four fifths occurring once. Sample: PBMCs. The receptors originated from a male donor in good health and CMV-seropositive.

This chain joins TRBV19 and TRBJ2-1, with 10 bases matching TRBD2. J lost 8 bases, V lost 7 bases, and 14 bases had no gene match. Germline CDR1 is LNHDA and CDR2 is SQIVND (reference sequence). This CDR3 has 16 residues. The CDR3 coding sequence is TGTGCCAGTACTCTCCCCGGCGCTAGCGGGAGATATGAGCAGTTCTTC. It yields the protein CASTLPGASGRYEQFF. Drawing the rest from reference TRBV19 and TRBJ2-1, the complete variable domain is DGGITQSPKYLFRKEGQNVTLSCEQNLNHDAMYWYRQDPGQGLRLIYYSQIVNDFQKGDIAEGYSVSREKKESFPLTVTSAQKNPTAFYLCASTLPGASGRYEQFFGPGTRLTVL.

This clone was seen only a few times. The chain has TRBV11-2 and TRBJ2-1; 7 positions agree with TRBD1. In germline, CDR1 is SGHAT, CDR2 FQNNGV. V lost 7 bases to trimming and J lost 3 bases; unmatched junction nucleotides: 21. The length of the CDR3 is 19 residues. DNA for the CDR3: TGTGCCAGCAATGGACAGGCCGAGTTTTTTCACCCCCTCTACAATGAGCAGTTCTTC. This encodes CASNGQAEFFHPLYNEQFF.

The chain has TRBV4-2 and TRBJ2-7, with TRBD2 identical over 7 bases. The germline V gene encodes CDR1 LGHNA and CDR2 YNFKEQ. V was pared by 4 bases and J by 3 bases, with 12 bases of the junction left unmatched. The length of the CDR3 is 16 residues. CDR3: CASSPSSPAGHYEQYF. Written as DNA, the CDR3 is TGTGCCAGCAGCCCCTCAAGCCCAGCGGGGCACTACGAGCAGTACTTC.

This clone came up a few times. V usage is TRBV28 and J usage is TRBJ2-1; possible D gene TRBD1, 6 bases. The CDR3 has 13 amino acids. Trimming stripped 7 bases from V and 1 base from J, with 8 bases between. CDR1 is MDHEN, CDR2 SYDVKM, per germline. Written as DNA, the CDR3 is TGTGCCAGCACCGGACAGTCCTACAATGAGCAGTTCTTC. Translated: CASTGQSYNEQFF.

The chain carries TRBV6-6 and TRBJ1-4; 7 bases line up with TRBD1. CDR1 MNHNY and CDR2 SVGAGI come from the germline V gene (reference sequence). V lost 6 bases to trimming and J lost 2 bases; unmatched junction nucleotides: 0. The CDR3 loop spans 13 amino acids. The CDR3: CASRTGTNEKLFF. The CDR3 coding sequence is TGTGCCAGCAGGACAGGGACTAATGAAAAACTGTTTTTT.

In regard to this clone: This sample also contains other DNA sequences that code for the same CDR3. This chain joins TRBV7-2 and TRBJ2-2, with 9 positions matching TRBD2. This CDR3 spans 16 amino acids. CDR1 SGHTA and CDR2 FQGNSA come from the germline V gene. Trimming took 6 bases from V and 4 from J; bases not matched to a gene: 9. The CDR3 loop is CASRRFSGSVTGELFF. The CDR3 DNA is TGTGCCAGCAGAAGGTTTAGCGGGAGCGTCACCGGGGAGCTGTTTTTT.

The CDR3 here is CASSPGRQGQPQHF. CDR3 sequence (DNA): TGTGCCAGCAGCCCCGGGCGACAGGGTCAGCCCCAGCATTTT. This rearrangement joins TRBV28 to TRBJ1-5, with 7 positions matching TRBD1. Germline loops: CDR1 MDHEN, CDR2 SYDVKM. This CDR3 is built from 14 residues. The J segment lost 6 bases and the V segment lost 6 bases, leaving 8 bases of the junction unmatched.

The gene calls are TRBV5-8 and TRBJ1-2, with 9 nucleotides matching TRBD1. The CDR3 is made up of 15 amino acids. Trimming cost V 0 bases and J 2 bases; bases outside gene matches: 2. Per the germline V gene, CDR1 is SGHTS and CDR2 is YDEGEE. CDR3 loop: CASSLGGTGNYGYTF. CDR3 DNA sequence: TGTGCCAGCAGCTTGGGCGGGACAGGGAACTATGGCTACACCTTC.

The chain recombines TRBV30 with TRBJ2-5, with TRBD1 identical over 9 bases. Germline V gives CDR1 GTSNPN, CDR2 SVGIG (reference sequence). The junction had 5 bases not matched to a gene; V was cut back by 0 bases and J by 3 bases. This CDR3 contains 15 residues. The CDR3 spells CAWSVWGTGKETQYF. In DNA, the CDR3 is TGTGCCTGGAGTGTCTGGGGGACAGGGAAAGAGACCCAGTACTTC.

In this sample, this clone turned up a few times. The CDR3 DNA reads TGTGCCAGCAGCTTGACCGGGATGGTATACGAGCAGTACTTC. It yields the protein CASSLTGMVYEQYF. V usage is TRBV7-8 and J usage is TRBJ2-7; D perhaps matches TRBD2 (5 bases). Per the germline V gene, CDR1 is SGHVS and CDR2 is FQNEAQ. There are 14 residues in the CDR3. The V end lost 3 bases, the J end lost 4 bases, and 13 bases lay between the germline ends. The full variable domain, rest sourced from reference TRBV7-8 and TRBJ2-7, is GAGVSQSPRYKVAKRGQDVALRCDPISGHVSLFWYQQALGQGPEFLTYFQNEAQLDKSGLPSDRFFAERPEGSVSTLKIQRTQQEDSAVYLCASSLTGMVYEQYFGPGTRLTVT.

The CDR3: CASSLGRGREQYF. The CDR3 DNA follows: TGTGCCAGCAGCTTGGGCAGGGGTCGCGAGCAGTACTTC. V usage is TRBV5-6 and J usage is TRBJ2-7; a weak D match, TRBD1 (6 bases). This CDR3 has 13 residues. Per germline, CDR1 SGHDT and CDR2 YYEEEE. Trimming pared 0 bases from V and 6 bases from J, leaving 10 bases between.

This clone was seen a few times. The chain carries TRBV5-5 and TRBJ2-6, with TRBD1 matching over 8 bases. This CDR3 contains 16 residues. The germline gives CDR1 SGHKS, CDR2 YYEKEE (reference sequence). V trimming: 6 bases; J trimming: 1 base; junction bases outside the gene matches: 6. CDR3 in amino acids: CASIPDRDSGANVLTF. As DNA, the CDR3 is TGTGCCAGCATCCCGGACAGGGATTCTGGGGCCAACGTCCTGACTTTC.

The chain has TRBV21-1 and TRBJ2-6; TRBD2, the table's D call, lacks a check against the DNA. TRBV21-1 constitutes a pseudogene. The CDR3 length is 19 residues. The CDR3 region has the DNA TGTGCCAGCAGCCTTAATCCCGCTAGACCTCACTCTGGGGCCAACGTCCTGACTTTC. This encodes CASSLNPARPHSGANVLTF.

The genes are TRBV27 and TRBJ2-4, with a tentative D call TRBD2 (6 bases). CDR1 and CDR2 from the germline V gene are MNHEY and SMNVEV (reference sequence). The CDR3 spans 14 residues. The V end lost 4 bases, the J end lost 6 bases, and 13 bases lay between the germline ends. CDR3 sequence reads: CASSYGGSGNIQYF. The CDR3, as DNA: TGTGCCAGCAGTTACGGGGGATCCGGAAACATTCAGTACTTC.

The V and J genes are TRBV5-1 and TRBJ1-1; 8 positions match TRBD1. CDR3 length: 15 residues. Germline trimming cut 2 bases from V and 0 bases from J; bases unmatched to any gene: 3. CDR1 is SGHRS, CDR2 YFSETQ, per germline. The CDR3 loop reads CASSLGQGLNTEAFF. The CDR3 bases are TGCGCCAGCAGCTTAGGACAGGGTCTGAACACTGAAGCTTTCTTT.

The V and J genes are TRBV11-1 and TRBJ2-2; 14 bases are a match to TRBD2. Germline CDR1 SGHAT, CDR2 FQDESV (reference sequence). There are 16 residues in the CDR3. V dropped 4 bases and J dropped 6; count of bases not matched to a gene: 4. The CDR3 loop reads CASSYPGLAGAGELFF. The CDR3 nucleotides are TGTGCCAGCAGCTACCCGGGACTAGCGGGAGCCGGGGAGCTGTTTTTT.

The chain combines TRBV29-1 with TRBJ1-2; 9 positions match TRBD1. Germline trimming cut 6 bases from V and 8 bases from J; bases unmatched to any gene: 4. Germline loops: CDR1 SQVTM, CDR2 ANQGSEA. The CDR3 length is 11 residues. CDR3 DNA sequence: TGCAGCGTCCGGACAGGGGACGGCTACACCTTC. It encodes CSVRTGDGYTF. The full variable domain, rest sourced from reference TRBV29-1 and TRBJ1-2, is SAVISQKPSRDICQRGTSLTIQCQVDSQVTMMFWYRQQPGQSLTLIATANQGSEATYESGFVIDKFPISRPNLTFSTLTVSNMSPEDSSIYLCSVRTGDGYTFGSGTRLTVV.

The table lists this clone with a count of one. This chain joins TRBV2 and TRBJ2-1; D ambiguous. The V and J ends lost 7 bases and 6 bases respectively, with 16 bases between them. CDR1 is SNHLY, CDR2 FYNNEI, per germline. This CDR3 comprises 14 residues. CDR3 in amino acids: CASTYFGAFNEQFF. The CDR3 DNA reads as TGTGCCAGCACATATTTCGGAGCGTTCAATGAGCAGTTCTTC.

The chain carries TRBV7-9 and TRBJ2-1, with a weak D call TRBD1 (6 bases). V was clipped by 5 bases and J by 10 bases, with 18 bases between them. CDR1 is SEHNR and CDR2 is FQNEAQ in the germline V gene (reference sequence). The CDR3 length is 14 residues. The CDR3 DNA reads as TGTGCCAGCAGCCCAGGGGTAGGGTCAATGGAGCAGTTCTTC. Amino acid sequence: CASSPGVGSMEQFF. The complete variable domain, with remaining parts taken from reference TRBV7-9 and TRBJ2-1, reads DTGVSQNPRHKITKRGQNVTFRCDPISEHNRLYWYRQTLGQGPEFLTYFQNEAQLEKSRLLSDRFSAERPKGSFSTLEIQRTEQGDSAMYLCASSPGVGSMEQFFGPGTRLTVL.